This TCR beta chain was captured in a study of CD8 T cells in Susac syndrome. TCR beta from blood CD8+ and CD4+ T cells was sequenced. Age- and sex-matched healthy donors served as the control group. Negative isolation yielded CD4+ and CD8+ T cells, and FACS enriched TEMRA cells. CDR1 KGHDR and CDR2 SFDVKD come from the germline V gene. Trimming took off 4 bases at V and 4 bases at J, with 11 bases between the two ends. This CDR3 is built from 14 residues. With random hexamers, reverse transcription was performed on about 0.45 to 1 ug of RNA. The TCR beta CDR3 was amplified by immunoSEQ multiplex PCR across 54 Vbeta, 13 Jbeta. TCRdb itself ran the immunoSEQ multiplex PCR reads through MiXCR, one entry per CDR3 protein. The data hold about 85,000 distinct CDR3 sequences, with roughly 94% observed a single time.

Sequenced: CD8+ T cells from PBMCs. This TCR derives from a human donor in good health. The chain is built from TRBV24-1 and TRBJ2-3, with no clear D. Here the CDR3 reads CATSDRTSADTQYF. In DNA, the CDR3 is TGTGCCACCAGTGACCGGACCTCAGCAGATACGCAGTATTTT.